This T cell receptor beta chain was observed in a study of beta chain bispecific antibodies for T cell cancers (dated by TCRdb to the early 2020s). General notes on the study: Healthy donor T cells were cocultured with T cell leukemia lines and bispecific antibodies, and TRBV sequencing of the surviving cells was then used to measure how much each TRBV family was depleted. Surface TRBV12 (TRBV12-3) was expressed by Jurkat cells, and surface TRBV5-5 was expressed by HPB-ALL cells. The paper's findings and limits, for the study overall: Cross-reactivity of the anti-TRBV5-5 antibody with TRBV5-6 was attributed to high sequence similarity between the two genes. Every sequenced sample was a mix of normal T cells and leukemia cell line cells, and most of the targeted TRBV signal originated from the leukemia cells instead of the normal T cells.

T cells were expanded from blood mononuclear cells for around three days with either the anti-CD3 antibody OKT3 or CD3/CD28 Dynabeads. The expanded T cells were grown in RPMI 1640 containing about 10% fetal bovine serum, recombinant human IL-2 (around 92 IU/ml) and IL-7 (around 5 ng/ml). Each coculture contained around 5 x 10^4 normal T cells, around 5 x 10^4 target cells and bispecific antibody in around 110 ul and was incubated for about 15 hours at 37 degrees C. Every bispecific antibody was made of two single-chain variable fragments, expressed in a single-chain diabody format carrying a His tag. Healthy human donors supplied the effector T cells, with peripheral blood mononuclear cells isolated from leukapheresis samples using Ficoll density gradient centrifugation. This clonotype was seen repeatedly, ten times or more. Its antigen specificity is not known. Base-call qualities are not available, and no considerably larger clone is one nucleotide away.

The germline V gene gives CDR1 as MGHRA and CDR2 as YSYEKL. Including the terminal cysteine and phenylalanine, the CDR3 comprises 15 residues. The DNA shown is the 45-base CDR3, in frame from base 1. The V and J ends are trimmed by 3 bases and 3 bases, leaving 11 bases between them. Unique molecular identifier barcodes were built into the libraries and used for clonotype quantification. Qiagen AllPrep DNA/RNA Micro kits were used to isolate total RNA, and an Agilent TapeStation was used to check RNA quality. TCR beta libraries were built by 5' RACE: cDNA synthesis followed by two PCR steps using TCR beta constant-region gene-specific primers. Sequencing of the TCR beta libraries was performed on an Illumina MiSeq platform. The original methods were these. MIGEC, MiXCR and VDJtools were used to process the reads. To get a clonotype's frequency, the unique molecular identifiers belonging to that clonotype were divided by all unique molecular identifiers in the sample. Any TRBV gene that IMGT lists as a pseudogene or open reading frame, and is therefore nonfunctional, such as TRBV1, TRBV12-1 and TRBV21, was left out. Starting from the raw public reads, TCRdb applied fastp trimming at Q25, assembled clones with MiXCR and retained in-frame beta chains. When rows share a CDR3 protein, they turn into one entry using the most common DNA and genes. These V and J calls rely on TCRdb rather than the paper's analysis. This sample gives about 17,000 distinct CDR3 sequences in total; 2% to 2.5% of them show up just once. Clones ranked in the top ten supply less than 8.5% of the sample.

This sequence was found in a human donor in good health. Some clones in this sample may be carry-over from other donors' samples. The receptor chain draws on TRBV4-1 and TRBJ2-2, and possibly TRBD1, on 6 matching bases. The sequenced material came from healthy donor T cells cultured with leukemia cells. Read as DNA, the sequence is TGCGCCAGCAGCCATGCACAGGGTTACACCGGGGAGCTGTTTTTT. The encoded protein is CASSHAQGYTGELFF.